The clone carrying this TCR beta chain was seen repeatedly, ten times or more. Its antigen is not identified. The sample is drawn from a study of CD8 T cells in ankylosing spondylitis. Generation of TCR beta libraries employed quantitative 5'-RACE incorporating molecular barcodes. TCRdb re-analysed the 5' RACE reads in MiXCR, keeping a single row per CDR3 protein. The table lists 30,000 to 45,000 distinct CDR3 sequences, around 6% of them singletons. Findings and limits, study-wide: In ankylosing spondylitis blood, a motif of seven or eight highly homologous TCR beta variants appeared characteristic.

The source material was blood, either unsorted or a sorted T cell fraction (not recorded which). This sequence originates from a male donor with ankylosing spondylitis or in good health (not recorded which).

CDR3 loop: CASSLADASSYNSPLHF. The CDR3 DNA is TGTGCCAGCAGCTTAGCGGACGCGAGCTCCTATAATTCACCCCTCCACTTT. The chain joins TRBV11-1 to TRBJ1-6; D gene ambiguous. V lost 0 bases and J 0 bases, leaving 9 bases between the germline ends. The CDR3 is 17 amino acids. The germline V gene encodes CDR1 SGHAT and CDR2 FQDESV (reference sequence).